Included here is one T cell receptor beta chain sequence, with context. Its target is not known. This specimen belongs to a study of shared clonotypes between healthy human individuals. Genomic DNA of each subset was evenly split across several immunoSEQ plates. Original handling: Filtering was not the same, since immunoSEQ gave junction-only sequences without quality scores. Sequencing used immunoSEQ multiplex PCR; TCRdb keeps in-frame clones, though not all of them. V, J and clone size were drawn from that table, and D and trimming were deduced from the DNA. Of more than 2,000,000 clones listed, more than 90% were seen once; the top ten hold over 0.12%. Per germline, CDR1 SGHRS and CDR2 YFSETQ. Trimming took 0 bases from V and 7 from J, leaving 17 bases between them. CDR3 length: 16 residues. Study-level findings and limits: Clonotypes not shared had lower generation probabilities than those common to all four donors.

The genes are TRBV5-1 and TRBJ2-1, with D possibly being TRBD1 (5 bases). The sequenced material came from naive CD4+ T cells sorted from blood. Specified subset: CD45RA+ positively selected. This TCR derives from a man between 18 and 35 years old in good health. The CDR3 reads CASSLGTLEIINEQFF. CDR3 in DNA: TGCGCCAGCAGCTTGGGGACATTGGAGATTATTAATGAGCAGTTCTTC.